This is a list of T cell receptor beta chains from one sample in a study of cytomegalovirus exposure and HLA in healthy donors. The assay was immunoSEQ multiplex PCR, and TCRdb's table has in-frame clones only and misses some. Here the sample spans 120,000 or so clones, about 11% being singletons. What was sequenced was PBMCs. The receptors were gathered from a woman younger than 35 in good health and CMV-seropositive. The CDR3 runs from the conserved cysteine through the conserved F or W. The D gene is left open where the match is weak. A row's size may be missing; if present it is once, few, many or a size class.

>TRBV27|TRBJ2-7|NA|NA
CASSLSGRFNEQYF
TGTGCCAGCAGTTTAAGCGGGCGCTTCAACGAGCAGTACTTC
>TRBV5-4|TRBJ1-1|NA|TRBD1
CASSPGTGTMNTEAFF
TGTGCCAGCAGCCCCGGGACAGGGACAATGAACACTGAAGCTTTCTTT
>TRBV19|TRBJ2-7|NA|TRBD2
CASLRIAGGPVNEQYF
TGTGCCAGCCTCAGGATAGCGGGAGGGCCGGTCAACGAGCAGTACTTC
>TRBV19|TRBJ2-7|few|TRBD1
CASSIGGRQGGRDEQYF
TGTGCCAGTAGTATAGGGGGAAGACAGGGGGGAAGGGACGAGCAGTACTTC
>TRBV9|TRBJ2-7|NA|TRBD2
CASSVGLAGPYEQYF
TGTGCCAGCAGCGTAGGCCTAGCGGGACCCTACGAGCAGTACTTC
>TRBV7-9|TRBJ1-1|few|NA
CASSRTEAFF
TGTGCCAGCAGCCGTACTGAAGCTTTCTTT
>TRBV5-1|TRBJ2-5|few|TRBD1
CASSLWTGHTQETQYF
TGCGCCAGCAGCTTATGGACAGGGCACACCCAAGAGACCCAGTACTTC
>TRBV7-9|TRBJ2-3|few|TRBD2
CASSLAGTSGSRLPDTQYF
TGTGCCAGCAGCTTAGCCGGGACTAGCGGGAGTAGGCTCCCAGATACGCAGTATTTT
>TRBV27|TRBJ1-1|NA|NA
CASSRWGGGTEAFF
TGTGCCAGCAGTAGATGGGGCGGCGGCACTGAAGCTTTCTTT
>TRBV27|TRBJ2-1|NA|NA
CASSLPGREQFF
TGTGCCAGCAGTCTACCAGGTCGCGAGCAGTTCTTC
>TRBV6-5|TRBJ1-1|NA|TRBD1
CASSPTGTTEAFF
TGTGCCAGCAGTCCGACAGGGACCACTGAAGCTTTCTTT
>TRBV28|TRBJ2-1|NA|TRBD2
CASSFGTGLAGISWEQFF
TGTGCCAGCAGTTTCGGAACAGGACTAGCGGGAATCTCATGGGAGCAGTTCTTC
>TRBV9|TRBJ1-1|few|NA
CASSAHSFMNTEAFF
TGTGCCAGCAGCGCCCACAGTTTCATGAACACTGAAGCTTTCTTT
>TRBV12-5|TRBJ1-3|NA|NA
CASGPGVSGNTIYF
TGTGCTAGTGGTCCGGGGGTCTCTGGAAACACCATATATTTT
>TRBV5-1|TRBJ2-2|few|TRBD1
CASSSQGTNTGELFF
TGCGCCAGCAGCTCACAGGGGACGAACACCGGGGAGCTGTTTTTT
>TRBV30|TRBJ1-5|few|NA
CAWSTGTNQPQHF
TGTGCCTGGAGTACAGGGACCAATCAGCCCCAGCATTTT
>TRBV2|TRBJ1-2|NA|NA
CASSEAQGWGGYTF
TGTGCCAGCAGTGAAGCGCAGGGGTGGGGTGGCTACACCTTC
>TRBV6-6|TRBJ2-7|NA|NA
CASSNGGNSYEQYF
TGTGCCAGCAGCAACGGGGGAAACTCCTACGAGCAGTACTTC
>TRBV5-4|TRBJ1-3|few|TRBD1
CASSTQGAYGNTIYF
TGTGCCAGCAGCACCCAGGGGGCTTATGGAAACACCATATATTTT
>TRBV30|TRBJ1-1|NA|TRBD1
CARDRGAEAFF
TGTGCCAGAGACAGGGGGGCTGAAGCTTTCTTT
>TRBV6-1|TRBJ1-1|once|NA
CASSLGVFTEAFF
TGTGCCAGCAGCCTAGGTGTGTTCACTGAAGCTTTCTTT
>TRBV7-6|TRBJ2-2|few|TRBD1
CASSSRQGNTGELFF
TGTGCCAGCAGCTCACGACAGGGTAACACCGGGGAGCTGTTTTTT
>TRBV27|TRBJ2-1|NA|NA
CASSHGGLEQFF
TGTGCCAGCAGCCACGGGGGGCTCGAGCAGTTCTTC
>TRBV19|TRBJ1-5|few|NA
CASSIGQGSRYSNQPQHF
TGTGCCAGTAGTATAGGGCAGGGGTCGAGGTATAGCAATCAGCCCCAGCATTTT
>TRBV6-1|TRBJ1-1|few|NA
CASTSTPQAFF
TGTGCCAGCACCTCAACACCCCAAGCTTTCTTT
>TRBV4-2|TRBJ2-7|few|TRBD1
CASSPDRASSYEQYF
TGTGCCAGCAGCCCAGACAGGGCGAGCTCCTACGAGCAGTACTTC
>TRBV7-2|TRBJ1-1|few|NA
CASSLMEAANTEAFF
TGTGCCAGCAGCTTAATGGAGGCGGCGAACACTGAAGCTTTCTTT
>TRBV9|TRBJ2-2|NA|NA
CASRRGGRNTGELFF
TGTGCCAGCAGAAGGGGGGGAAGGAACACCGGGGAGCTGTTTTTT
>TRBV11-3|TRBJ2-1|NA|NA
CASTTGNEQFF
TGTGCCAGCACGACGGGGAATGAGCAGTTCTTC
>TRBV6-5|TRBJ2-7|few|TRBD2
CASSYSGGSYEQYF
TGTGCCAGCAGTTACTCGGGGGGGAGCTACGAGCAGTACTTC
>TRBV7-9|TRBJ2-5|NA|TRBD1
CASSPRTGEETQYF
TGTGCCAGCAGCCCGCGGACAGGGGAAGAGACCCAGTACTTC
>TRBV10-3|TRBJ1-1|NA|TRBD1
CAISEGQAMGMRTEAFF
TGTGCCATCAGTGAGGGACAGGCGATGGGTATGAGGACTGAAGCTTTCTTT
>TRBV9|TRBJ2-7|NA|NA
CASSPEGRRYEQYF
TGTGCCAGCAGCCCGGAGGGCAGGCGGTACGAGCAGTACTTC
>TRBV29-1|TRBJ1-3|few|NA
CSVTEFSGNTIYF
TGCAGCGTCACAGAGTTCTCTGGAAACACCATATATTTT
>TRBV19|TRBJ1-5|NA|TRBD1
CASSIEQGKRQPQHF
TGTGCCAGTAGTATTGAACAGGGGAAACGACAGCCCCAGCATTTT
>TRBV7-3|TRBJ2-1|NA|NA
CASRPTGSSYNEQFF
TGTGCCAGCAGGCCTACAGGGAGCTCCTACAATGAGCAGTTCTTC
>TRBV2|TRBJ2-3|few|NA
CASSDSFGHRGTDTQYF
TGTGCCAGCAGCGACTCATTCGGACATCGGGGGACAGATACGCAGTATTTT
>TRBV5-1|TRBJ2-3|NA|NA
CASSPDRMSLFQAGGTDTQYF
TGCGCCAGCAGCCCGGACAGGATGAGTCTCTTTCAAGCGGGAGGCACAGATACGCAGTATTTT
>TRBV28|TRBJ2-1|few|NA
CASSLAVSYNEQFF
TGTGCCAGCAGTTTAGCGGTTTCCTACAATGAGCAGTTCTTC
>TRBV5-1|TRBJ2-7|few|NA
CASSFRSGSYEQYF
TGCGCCAGCAGCTTTAGGAGTGGCTCCTACGAGCAGTACTTC
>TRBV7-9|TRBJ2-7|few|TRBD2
CASSLRGGGYEQYF
TGTGCCAGCAGCCTTCGGGGGGGCGGTTACGAGCAGTACTTC
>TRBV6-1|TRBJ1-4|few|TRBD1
CASLAGGRKLFF
TGTGCCAGCTTGGCAGGGGGTAGAAAACTGTTTTTT
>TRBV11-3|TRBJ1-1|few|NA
CASSLDLEAFF
TGTGCCAGCAGCTTAGATCTTGAAGCTTTCTTT
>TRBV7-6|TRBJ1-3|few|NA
CASSSSVGNTIYF
TGTGCCAGCAGCTCGTCAGTGGGAAACACCATATATTTT
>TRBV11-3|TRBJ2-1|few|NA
CASSLGGYNEQFF
TGTGCCAGCAGCTTAGGAGGGTACAATGAGCAGTTCTTC
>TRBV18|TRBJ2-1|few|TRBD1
CASSLYEGQGHEQFF
TGTGCCAGCTCGCTTTATGAAGGACAGGGGCATGAGCAGTTCTTC
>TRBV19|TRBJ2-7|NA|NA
CASSMSPRGEQYF
TGTGCCAGTAGTATGAGCCCCAGGGGCGAGCAGTACTTC
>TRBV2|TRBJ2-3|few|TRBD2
CASIIGTSGDTQYF
TGTGCCAGCATTATCGGGACTAGCGGCGATACGCAGTATTTT
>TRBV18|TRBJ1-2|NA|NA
CASSPTRDNYGYTF
TGTGCCAGCTCACCAACTAGGGATAACTATGGCTACACCTTC
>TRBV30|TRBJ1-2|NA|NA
CAWSATPRRGYTF
TGTGCCTGGAGTGCTACACCTAGGAGGGGCTACACCTTC
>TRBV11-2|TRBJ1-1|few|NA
CASSLGAGNTEAFF
TGTGCCAGCAGCTTAGGAGCGGGGAACACTGAAGCTTTCTTT